This TCR beta chain was documented in a study of shared T cell receptors in the human thymus. Profiled with immunoSEQ multiplex PCR; TCRdb holds only in-frame clones, not every one. The sample carries more than 300,000 clones, 95% recorded once. V was pared by 5 bases and J by 7 bases, with 6 bases of the junction left unmatched. The germline V gene encodes CDR1 SNHLY and CDR2 FYNNEI. This CDR3 comprises 15 residues. The V and J genes are TRBV2 and TRBJ2-2; 11 positions match TRBD2. The source of this sequence is a human donor. The sequencing input was thymocytes. The CDR3 is CASSPGLAAGGELFF. CDR3 DNA sequence: TGTGCCAGCAGTCCGGGACTAGCGGCCGGCGGGGAGCTGTTTTTT.